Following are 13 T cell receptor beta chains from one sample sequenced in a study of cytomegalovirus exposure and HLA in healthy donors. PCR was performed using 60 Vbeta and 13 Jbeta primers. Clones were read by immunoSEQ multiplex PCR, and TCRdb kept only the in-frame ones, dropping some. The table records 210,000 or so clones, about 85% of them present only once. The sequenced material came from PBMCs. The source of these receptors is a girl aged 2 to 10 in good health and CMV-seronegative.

CDR3 sequence (DNA): TGTGCCAGTAGTATTACGGGGACTAGCGGGAGGGCTGAGCAGTTCTTC. Translation gives CASSITGTSGRAEQFF. J is TRBJ2-1 and V is TRBV19; 16 nucleotides align to TRBD2. The junction had 5 bases not matched to a gene; V was cut back by 3 bases and J by 9 bases. CDR3 length: 16 amino acids. Germline V gene lookup returns CDR1 LNHDA and CDR2 SQIVND (reference sequence).

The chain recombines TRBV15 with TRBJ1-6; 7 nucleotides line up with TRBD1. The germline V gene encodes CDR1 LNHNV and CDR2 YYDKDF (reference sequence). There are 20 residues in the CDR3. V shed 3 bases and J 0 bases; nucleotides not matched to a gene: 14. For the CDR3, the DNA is TGTGCCACCAGCAGGCAACCGGGACAGACGGCGAGCTCCTATAATTCACCCCTCCACTTT. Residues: CATSRQPGQTASSYNSPLHF.

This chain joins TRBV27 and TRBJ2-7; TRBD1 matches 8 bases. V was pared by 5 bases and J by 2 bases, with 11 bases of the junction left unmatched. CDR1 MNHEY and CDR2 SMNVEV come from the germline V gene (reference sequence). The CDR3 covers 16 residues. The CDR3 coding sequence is TGTGCCAGCAGTAAGGACAGGGCACCCCCTACCTACGAGCAGTACTTC. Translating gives CASSKDRAPPTYEQYF.

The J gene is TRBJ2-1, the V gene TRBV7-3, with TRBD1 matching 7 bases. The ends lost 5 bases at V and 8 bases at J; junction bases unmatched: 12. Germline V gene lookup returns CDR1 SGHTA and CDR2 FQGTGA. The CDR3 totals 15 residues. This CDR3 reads CASSQIGGAVDEQFF. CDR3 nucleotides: TGTGCCAGCAGCCAAATAGGGGGCGCGGTAGATGAGCAGTTCTTC.

The CDR3: CASRESQGRSQPQHF. The CDR3 DNA reads TGTGCCAGCAGAGAGAGCCAGGGGCGCAGTCAGCCCCAGCATTTT. This chain uses TRBV6-5 with TRBJ1-5; weak D call: TRBD1 (6 bases). V dropped 6 bases and J dropped 6 bases, with 18 bases sitting between them. Germline values: CDR1 MNHEY, CDR2 SVGAGI. This CDR3 spans 15 amino acids.

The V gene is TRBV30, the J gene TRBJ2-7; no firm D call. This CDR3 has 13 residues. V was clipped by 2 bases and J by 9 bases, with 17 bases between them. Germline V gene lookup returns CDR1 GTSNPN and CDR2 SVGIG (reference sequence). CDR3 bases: TGTGCCTGGAGTCTATCCTCCGTTTTGTGGCAGTACTTC. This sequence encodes CAWSLSSVLWQYF.

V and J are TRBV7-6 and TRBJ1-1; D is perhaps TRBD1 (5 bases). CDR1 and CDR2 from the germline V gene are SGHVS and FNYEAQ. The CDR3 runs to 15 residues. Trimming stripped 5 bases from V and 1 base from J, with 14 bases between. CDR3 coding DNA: TGTGCCAGCAGCCTAGACAGATCCGAGAACACTGAAGCTTTCTTT. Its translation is CASSLDRSENTEAFF.

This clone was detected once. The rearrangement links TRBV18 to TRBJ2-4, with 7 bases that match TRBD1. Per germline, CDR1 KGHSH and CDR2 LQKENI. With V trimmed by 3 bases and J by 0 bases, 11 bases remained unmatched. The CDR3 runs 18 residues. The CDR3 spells CASSPIGQDRLAKNIQYF. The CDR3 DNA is TGTGCCAGCTCACCGATAGGACAGGACCGACTAGCCAAAAACATTCAGTACTTC.

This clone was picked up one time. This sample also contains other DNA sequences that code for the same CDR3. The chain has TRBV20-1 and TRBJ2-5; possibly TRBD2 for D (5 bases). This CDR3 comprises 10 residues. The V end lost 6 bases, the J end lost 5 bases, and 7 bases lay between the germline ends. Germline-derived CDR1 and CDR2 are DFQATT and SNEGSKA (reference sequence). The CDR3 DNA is TGCAGTGCGCGAGGGGAGACCCAGTACTTC. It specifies CSARGETQYF.

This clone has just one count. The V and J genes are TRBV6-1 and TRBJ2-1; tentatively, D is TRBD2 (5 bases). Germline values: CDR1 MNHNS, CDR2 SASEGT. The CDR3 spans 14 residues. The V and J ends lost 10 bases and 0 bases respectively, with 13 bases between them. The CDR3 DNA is TGTGCCACCCAGAGGGTAAGCTCCTACAATGAGCAGTTCTTC. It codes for CATQRVSSYNEQFF.

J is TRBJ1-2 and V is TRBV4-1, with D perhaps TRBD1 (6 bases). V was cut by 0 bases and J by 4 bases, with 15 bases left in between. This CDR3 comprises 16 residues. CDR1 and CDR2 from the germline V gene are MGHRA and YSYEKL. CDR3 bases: TGCGCCAGCAGCCAAGATTTCGACAGGAGTTTCTATGGCTACACCTTC. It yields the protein CASSQDFDRSFYGYTF.

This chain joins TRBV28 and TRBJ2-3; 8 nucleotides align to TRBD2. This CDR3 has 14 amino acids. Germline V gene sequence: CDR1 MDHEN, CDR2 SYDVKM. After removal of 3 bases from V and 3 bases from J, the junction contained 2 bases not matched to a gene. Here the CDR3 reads CASSLGGGTDTQYF. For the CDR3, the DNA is TGTGCCAGCAGTTTGGGCGGGGGGACAGATACGCAGTATTTT.

The CDR3 DNA follows: TGTGCCTGCCACGACCCTACTCGACAGGGGGCCATTTCCAACTATGGCTACACCTTC. As protein: CACHDPTRQGAISNYGYTF. The V gene is TRBV30, the J gene TRBJ1-2, with 10 positions matching TRBD1. This CDR3 is built from 19 residues. With 6 bases clipped from V and 2 bases from J, the junction kept 21 bases outside the gene matches. Germline values: CDR1 GTSNPN, CDR2 SVGIG (reference sequence). The full variable domain, with the rest looked up from reference TRBV30 and TRBJ1-2, is SQTIHQWPATLVQPVGSPLSLECTVEGTSNPNLYWYRQAAGRGLQLLFYSVGIGQISSEVPQNLSASRPQDRQFILSSKKLLLSDSGFYLCACHDPTRQGAISNYGYTFGSGTRLTVV.